Below, 30 T cell receptor beta chains from the same sample are listed, as sequenced in a study of blood T cell repertoires in COVID-19. Generated by immunoSEQ multiplex PCR, the TCRdb table keeps only in-frame clones and is missing some. The repertoire holds about 70,000 clones, with over 85% as singletons. The specimen was peripheral blood. The source of these receptors is a middle-aged man with acute or convalescent COVID-19.

The V gene is TRBV28, the J gene TRBJ1-2; D possibly corresponds to TRBD1 (5 bases). V was cut by 6 bases and J by 5 bases, with 10 bases left in between. This CDR3 is built from 12 residues. In germline, CDR1 is MDHEN, CDR2 SYDVKM. CDR3 sequence: CASSDREYGYTF. DNA of the CDR3: TGTGCCAGCAGCGACAGAGAGTATGGCTACACCTTC.

The V and J genes are TRBV15 and TRBJ2-7; 9 nucleotides agree with TRBD1. Germline CDR1 reads LNHNV; CDR2 reads YYDKDF (reference sequence). The ends lost 1 base at V and 12 bases at J; junction bases unmatched: 1. The CDR3 sequence is 11 residues long. This chain's CDR3 is CATSRGDRVYF. The CDR3 DNA reads as TGTGCCACCAGCAGAGGGGACAGGGTGTACTTC.

CDR3 sequence (DNA): TGTGCCAGCAGCCCCAGGCGACCGGGACTAGCGCAAGAGACCCAGTACTTC. As protein: CASSPRRPGLAQETQYF. The genes are TRBV5-4 and TRBJ2-5, with TRBD2 identical over 10 bases. The CDR3 contains 17 residues. Germline loops: CDR1 SGHNT, CDR2 YYREEE (reference sequence). The V and J ends lost 4 bases and 2 bases, in that order; junction bases with no gene match: 11.

V usage is TRBV19 and J usage is TRBJ1-6; possible D gene TRBD1, 5 bases. V lost 7 bases and J lost 7, with 11 bases in between. Germline loops: CDR1 LNHDA, CDR2 SQIVND (reference sequence). CDR3 length: 13 amino acids. The CDR3 nucleotides are TGTGCCAGTACCCGGGGGGGGAATTCACCCCTCCACTTT. Encoded protein: CASTRGGNSPLHF.

This clone was seen once. The chain joins TRBV27 to TRBJ2-1; 9 bases line up with TRBD2. This CDR3 has 18 amino acids. V shed 2 bases and J 3 bases; nucleotides not matched to a gene: 11. Per germline, CDR1 MNHEY and CDR2 SMNVEV (reference sequence). CDR3 sequence (DNA): TGTGCCAGCAGTTTAGCGGGAGGGCCGCTTTCAGTCTACAATGAGCAGTTCTTC. This gives the protein CASSLAGGPLSVYNEQFF.

In DNA form, the CDR3 reads TGTGCCAGCGGAAAGGGTTTCGGGGGGACTGAAGCTTTCTTT. Translation gives CASGKGFGGTEAFF. The chain links TRBV6-5 to TRBJ1-1, with a tentative D call TRBD1 (5 bases). Germline V gene data show CDR1 as MNHEY and CDR2 as SVGAGI. V dropped 8 bases and J dropped 5 bases, with 18 bases sitting between them. The length of the CDR3 is 14 residues.

The rearrangement links TRBV7-9 to TRBJ2-3, with 9 bases aligning to TRBD2. The CDR3 spans 16 residues. The trim removed 1 base at V and 1 base at J, leaving 3 bases unmatched. Germline CDR1 and CDR2: SEHNR and FQNEAQ (reference sequence). The CDR3 protein is CASSLVAGVRTDTQYF. DNA for the CDR3: TGTGCCAGCAGCTTAGTAGCGGGAGTCCGCACAGATACGCAGTATTTT.

V gene TRBV11-2 combines with J gene TRBJ2-2; D perhaps matches TRBD2 (6 bases). The V end was cut by 5 bases, the J end by 1 base, with 11 bases between. Germline CDR1 is SGHAT and CDR2 is FQNNGV. This CDR3 spans 15 amino acids. In DNA form, the CDR3 reads TGTGCCAGCAGCCAACCGGGACTGAACACCGGGGAGCTGTTTTTT. Residues: CASSQPGLNTGELFF.

V usage is TRBV7-9 and J usage is TRBJ2-1; 9 bases line up with TRBD2. This CDR3 contains 16 residues. Germline assignment: CDR1 SEHNR and CDR2 FQNEAQ (reference sequence). The trim removed 2 bases at V and 5 bases at J, leaving 7 bases unmatched. Here the CDR3 reads CASSLFQTSGNNEQFF. The CDR3 coding sequence is TGTGCCAGCAGCTTATTTCAGACTAGCGGAAACAATGAGCAGTTCTTC. The full variable domain, with the rest looked up from reference TRBV7-9 and TRBJ2-1, is DTGVSQNPRHKITKRGQNVTFRCDPISEHNRLYWYRQTLGQGPEFLTYFQNEAQLEKSRLLSDRFSAERPKGSFSTLEIQRTEQGDSAMYLCASSLFQTSGNNEQFFGPGTRLTVL.

J is TRBJ1-6 and V is TRBV27; D may be TRBD1 (5 bases). There are 19 residues in the CDR3. V lost 0 bases, J lost 0 bases, and 15 bases lay in between. CDR1 is MNHEY and CDR2 is SMNVEV in the germline V gene (reference sequence). This CDR3 is CASSLSADSWSSYNSPLHF. The CDR3 DNA reads TGTGCCAGCAGTTTATCGGCAGACAGTTGGAGCTCCTATAATTCACCCCTCCACTTT.

The V and J genes are TRBV6-5 and TRBJ1-2, with D possibly being TRBD1 (5 bases). CDR1 is MNHEY and CDR2 is SVGAGI in the germline V gene. V lost 0 bases and J lost 7, with 15 bases in between. The CDR3 loop spans 15 amino acids. Here the CDR3 reads CASSYSNQGASGYTF. For the CDR3, the DNA is TGTGCCAGCAGTTACTCGAATCAAGGGGCGTCTGGCTACACCTTC.

The sample holds one count of this clone. This sequence joins TRBV28 and TRBJ1-5; D is perhaps TRBD1 (5 bases). V was pared by 5 bases and J by 4 bases, with 12 bases between. Germline values: CDR1 MDHEN, CDR2 SYDVKM. The length of the CDR3 is 14 residues. CDR3 protein: CASSPPGGNQPQHF. For the CDR3, the DNA is TGTGCCAGCAGTCCCCCCGGGGGTAATCAGCCCCAGCATTTT.

The V call is TRBV9, the J call TRBJ2-1, with TRBD2 as a possible D gene (5 bases). V lost 0 bases, J lost 4 bases, and 11 bases lay in between. The CDR3 covers 15 residues. Germline loops: CDR1 SGDLS, CDR2 YYNGEE. The CDR3 reads CASSVVATEYNEQFF. CDR3 bases: TGTGCCAGCAGCGTAGTAGCGACTGAGTACAATGAGCAGTTCTTC.

This chain joins TRBV5-1 and TRBJ1-1; no firm D call. CDR3 length equals 13 residues. The V gene lost 3 bases and the J gene lost 8 bases, with 14 bases spanning the gap. The germline CDR1 and CDR2 sequences are SGHRS and YFSETQ. This CDR3 is CASSSSGVTEAFF. The CDR3 bases are TGCGCCAGCAGCTCCTCCGGGGTAACCGAAGCTTTCTTT.

This chain connects TRBV27 to TRBJ1-5; 8 bases are a match to TRBD1. This CDR3 has 15 amino acids. Per the germline V gene, CDR1 is MNHEY and CDR2 is SMNVEV (reference sequence). Trimming cost V 5 bases and J 4 bases; bases outside gene matches: 7. The CDR3 nucleotides read TGTGCCAGCAGTATTGGACAGGGAGGTAATCAGCCCCAGCATTTT. Protein sequence: CASSIGQGGNQPQHF.

The chain combines TRBV6-5 with TRBJ2-1, with 10 bases matching TRBD2. Unmatched junction bases numbered 9, after V lost 7 bases and J lost 9 bases. The CDR3 loop spans 14 amino acids. Germline CDR1 is MNHEY and CDR2 is SVGAGI. This chain's CDR3 is CASKSGGAFGEQFF. CDR3 in DNA: TGTGCCAGCAAAAGCGGGGGGGCCTTTGGTGAGCAGTTCTTC.

This clone was seen a single time. V usage is TRBV4-2 and J usage is TRBJ1-5; no clear D. Germline values: CDR1 LGHNA, CDR2 YNFKEQ. This CDR3 spans 15 amino acids. V was clipped by 0 bases and J by 3 bases, with 9 bases between them. CDR3 bases: TGTGCCAGCAGCCAAGAGGCCAGTTCCAATCAGCCCCAGCATTTT. Amino acid sequence: CASSQEASSNQPQHF.

This sequence joins TRBV3-1 (or the pseudogene TRBV3-2) and TRBJ1-3; a possible D gene is TRBD1 (5 bases). CDR3 length equals 14 residues. The ends were cut back, 6 bases at V and 0 bases at J, with 9 bases in the middle. CDR1 is LGHDT and CDR2 is YNNKEL in the germline V gene (reference sequence). The DNA for the CDR3 is TGTGCCAGCAGAGGACACCTCTCTGGAAACACCATATATTTT. Translation gives CASRGHLSGNTIYF.

This clone was recorded once. The chain recombines TRBV3-1 (or the pseudogene TRBV3-2) with TRBJ1-2; D remains unclear. V was clipped by 0 bases and J by 7 bases, with 15 bases between them. The CDR3 length is 15 residues. Germline V gives CDR1 LGHDT, CDR2 YNNKEL (reference sequence). The CDR3 reads CASSQDLAGSGGYTF. The CDR3 nucleotides are TGTGCCAGCAGCCAAGATCTAGCAGGCTCTGGTGGCTACACCTTC.

V gene TRBV6-5 combines with J gene TRBJ1-3; 10 nucleotides align to TRBD1. The CDR3 totals 15 residues. Germline CDR1 MNHEY, CDR2 SVGAGI. Losses at the gene ends were 5 bases for V and 10 bases for J; bases not matched to a gene: 11. CDR3 sequence reads: CASSPGQGLYGTIYF. For the CDR3, the DNA is TGTGCCAGCAGTCCGGGACAGGGGTTGTATGGAACCATATATTTT.

This chain links TRBV19 with TRBJ2-1; 7 bases align to TRBD2. V was pared by 2 bases and J by 5 bases, with 3 bases of the junction left unmatched. The CDR3 sequence is 14 residues long. Germline V CDR1 and CDR2: LNHDA, SQIVND (reference sequence). DNA of the CDR3: TGTGCCAGTAGTATAAAACTAGCGCACAATGAGCAGTTCTTC. Translated: CASSIKLAHNEQFF.

The chain uses TRBV5-1 and TRBJ1-4, with TRBD1 matching 9 bases. V shed 2 bases and J 0 bases; nucleotides not matched to a gene: 11. Germline V gene sequence: CDR1 SGHRS, CDR2 YFSETQ. The CDR3 covers 19 residues. The CDR3, as DNA: TGCGCCAGCAGCTTACTGGGACAGGGCACCAGCACAACTAATGAAAAACTGTTTTTT. Translated, it gives CASSLLGQGTSTTNEKLFF. The whole variable domain, filled in from reference TRBV5-1 and TRBJ1-4, reads KAGVTQTPRYLIKTRGQQVTLSCSPISGHRSVSWYQQTPGQGLQFLFEYFSETQRNKGNFPGRFSGRQFSNSRSEMNVSTLELGDSALYLCASSLLGQGTSTTNEKLFFGSGTQLSVL.

The V call is TRBV5-1, the J call TRBJ1-5; D possibly corresponds to TRBD1 (6 bases). Trimming shortened V by 6 bases and J by 0 bases, and 16 bases separated the two germline ends. This CDR3 contains 16 residues. Germline V lookup: CDR1 SGHRS, CDR2 YFSETQ. The CDR3 here is CASKGGDPNSNQPQHF. In DNA, the CDR3 is TGCGCCAGCAAAGGGGGTGACCCCAATAGCAATCAGCCCCAGCATTTT.

The V and J genes are TRBV28 and TRBJ1-1, with a weak D call TRBD1 (6 bases). The CDR3 extends over 11 amino acids. Trimming stripped 7 bases from V and 7 bases from J, with 10 bases between. From germline, CDR1 is MDHEN and CDR2 SYDVKM. The CDR3 is CASTTGYEAFF. DNA for the CDR3: TGTGCCAGCACGACAGGATATGAAGCTTTCTTT.

V is TRBV4-3 and J is TRBJ1-6; no firm D call. CDR3 length: 16 amino acids. Germline V lookup: CDR1 LGHNA, CDR2 YSLEER. V was shortened by 4 bases and J by 5 bases, with 15 bases between the two germline ends. The CDR3 region is CASSLGPGVNNSPLHF. CDR3 coding DNA: TGCGCCAGCAGCCTCGGTCCCGGGGTCAATAATTCACCCCTCCACTTT.

V and J are TRBV15 and TRBJ1-4; maybe TRBD1 (5 bases). This CDR3 has 18 amino acids. Germline-derived CDR1 and CDR2 are LNHNV and YYDKDF (reference sequence). V shed 0 bases and J shed 5 bases, with 19 bases lying between them. This CDR3 is CATSREFFAGHLNEKLFF. The DNA for the CDR3 is TGTGCCACCAGCAGAGAGTTTTTTGCAGGGCACCTGAATGAAAAACTGTTTTTT.

There are a few counts of this clone. This chain connects TRBV6-1 to TRBJ2-7, with 9 bases fitting TRBD2. The germline gives CDR1 MNHNS, CDR2 SASEGT. The ends lost 3 bases at V and 3 bases at J; junction bases unmatched: 9. This CDR3 contains 16 residues. The DNA for the CDR3 is TGTGCCAGCAGTGATGGGGTGAGGACTAGCGACTACGAGCAGTACTTC. It yields the protein CASSDGVRTSDYEQYF.

The chain uses TRBV12-3 or TRBV12-4 and TRBJ2-5; D is unclear. Trimming left V 7 bases short and J 2 bases short, with 11 bases between. The CDR3 sequence is 13 residues long. CDR3 bases: TGTGCCAGCACTTCAGGCAGTCAAGAGACCCAGTACTTC. This sequence encodes CASTSGSQETQYF.

The J gene is TRBJ2-4, the V gene TRBV5-4, with 8 bases lining up with TRBD1. The germline V gene encodes CDR1 SGHNT and CDR2 YYREEE (reference sequence). The length of the CDR3 is 19 residues. Trimming took 3 bases from V and 6 from J; bases not matched to a gene: 20. The CDR3 DNA reads TGTGCCAGCAGCTATATTTCTTCGACCAGGGGGCTTCGGGGAAACATTCAGTACTTC. As protein: CASSYISSTRGLRGNIQYF.

This chain links TRBV15 with TRBJ2-1; 9 nucleotides line up with TRBD2. The CDR3 covers 15 residues. With 1 base clipped from V and 5 bases from J, the junction kept 3 bases outside the gene matches. Germline V CDR1 and CDR2: LNHNV, YYDKDF (reference sequence). The CDR3 loop reads CATSRGASGNNEQFF. The CDR3 nucleotides read TGTGCCACCAGCAGAGGGGCTAGCGGGAACAATGAGCAGTTCTTC.